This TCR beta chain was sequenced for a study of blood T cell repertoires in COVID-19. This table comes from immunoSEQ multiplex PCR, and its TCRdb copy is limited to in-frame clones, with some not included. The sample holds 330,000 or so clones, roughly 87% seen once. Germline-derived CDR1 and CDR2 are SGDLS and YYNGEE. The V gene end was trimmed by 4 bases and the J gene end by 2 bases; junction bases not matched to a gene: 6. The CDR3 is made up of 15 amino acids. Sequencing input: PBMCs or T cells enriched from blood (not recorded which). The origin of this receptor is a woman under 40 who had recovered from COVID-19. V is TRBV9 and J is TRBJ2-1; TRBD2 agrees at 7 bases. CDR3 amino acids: CASSSGGGTYNEQFF. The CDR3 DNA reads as TGTGCCAGCAGCTCTGGGGGGGGTACCTACAATGAGCAGTTCTTC.